This paragraph reports one TCR beta chain. Per the germline V gene, CDR1 is MNHNS and CDR2 is SASEGT. The ends were cut back, 7 bases at V and 5 bases at J, with 11 bases in the middle. This CDR3 is 13 amino acids long. Generated by immunoSEQ multiplex PCR, the TCRdb table keeps only in-frame clones and is missing some. The sample has around 55,000 clones, 85% to 95% seen once. This specimen comes from a study of T cell changes during pregnancy in multiple sclerosis. This material consisted of CD8+ T cells from peripheral blood mononuclear cells, taken in the third trimester of pregnancy. This rearrangement joins TRBV6-1 to TRBJ2-2, with D unclear. This receptor was identified in a female donor with multiple sclerosis, enrolled in a pregnancy study. Here the CDR3 reads CASTSAMTGELFF. Written as DNA, the CDR3 is TGTGCCAGCACTTCAGCGATGACCGGGGAGCTGTTTTTT.